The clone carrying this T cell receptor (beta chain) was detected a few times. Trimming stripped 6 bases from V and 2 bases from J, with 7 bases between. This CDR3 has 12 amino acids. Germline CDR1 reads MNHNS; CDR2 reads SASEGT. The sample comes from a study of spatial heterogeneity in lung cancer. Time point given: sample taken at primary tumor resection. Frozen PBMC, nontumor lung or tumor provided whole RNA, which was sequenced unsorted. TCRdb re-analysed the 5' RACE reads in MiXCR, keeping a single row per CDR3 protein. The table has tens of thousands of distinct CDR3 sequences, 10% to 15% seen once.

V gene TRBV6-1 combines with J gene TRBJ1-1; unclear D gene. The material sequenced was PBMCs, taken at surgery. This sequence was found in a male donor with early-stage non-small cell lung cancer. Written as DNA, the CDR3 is TGTGCCAGCAGGTCGTATAACACTGAAGCTTTCTTT. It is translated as CASRSYNTEAFF.